One sample yielded the 29 T cell receptor beta chains listed below, sequenced in a study of PD-L1 blockade in urothelial cancer. Sequencing used immunoSEQ multiplex PCR; TCRdb keeps in-frame clones, though not all of them. Counted here are more than 75,000 clones, roughly 84% occurring once; the ten biggest clones make up 2% to 2.5%. As for time point: pretreatment peripheral blood. The material sequenced was PBMCs, taken around atezolizumab (anti-PD-L1) treatment. The receptors stem from a man in his 60s with urothelial cancer.

This clone has just a few counts. V is TRBV7-9 and J is TRBJ2-5; 10 bases map to TRBD2. CDR1 SEHNR and CDR2 FQNEAQ come from the germline V gene (reference sequence). With V trimmed by 1 base and J by 5 bases, 1 base remained unmatched. CDR3 size: 14 residues. The CDR3 reads CASSLETSGETQYF. DNA of the CDR3: TGTGCCAGCAGCTTAGAGACTAGCGGGGAGACCCAGTACTTC. The variable domain in full, completed from reference TRBV7-9 and TRBJ2-5, reads DTGVSQNPRHKITKRGQNVTFRCDPISEHNRLYWYRQTLGQGPEFLTYFQNEAQLEKSRLLSDRFSAERPKGSFSTLEIQRTEQGDSAMYLCASSLETSGETQYFGPGTRLLVL.

This clone occurred a few times. The chain carries TRBV4-3 and TRBJ1-5; TRBD1 matches 10 bases. V trimming: 3 bases; J trimming: 6 bases; junction bases outside the gene matches: 2. Germline CDR1 is LGHNA and CDR2 is YSLEER. This CDR3 has 14 amino acids. As DNA, the CDR3 is TGCGCCAGCAGCCAGACAGGGGGCGGTCAGCCCCAGCATTTT. Translated, it gives CASSQTGGGQPQHF.

The chain is built from TRBV28 and TRBJ2-3, with 14 nucleotides matching TRBD2. CDR1 and CDR2 from the germline V gene are MDHEN and SYDVKM. The CDR3 length is 16 residues. V was clipped by 5 bases and J by 5 bases; unmatched bases: 6. The DNA of the CDR3 is TGTGCCAGCAGTCCTGCCGGACTAGCGGGAGGAGATACGCAGTATTTT. Amino acids: CASSPAGLAGGDTQYF.

The chain uses TRBV4-1 and TRBJ2-1; 10 nucleotides match TRBD1. V shed 3 bases and J 4 bases; nucleotides not matched to a gene: 3. The CDR3 contains 15 residues. CDR1 and CDR2 (germline): MGHRA, YSYEKL. The DNA for the CDR3 is TGCGCCAGCAGCCACGGACAGGGGGGTTACAATGAGCAGTTCTTC. Amino acids: CASSHGQGGYNEQFF.

CDR3 sequence: CAWSVRGTSGQETQYF. The CDR3 DNA follows: TGTGCCTGGAGTGTAAGGGGGACTAGCGGCCAAGAGACCCAGTACTTC. V is TRBV30 and J is TRBJ2-5, with 11 nucleotides matching TRBD2. Germline-derived CDR1 and CDR2 are GTSNPN and SVGIG (reference sequence). The CDR3 contains 16 residues. Trimming at V came to 0 bases and at J to 1 base, leaving 4 bases not matched to a gene.

The chain is built from TRBV15 and TRBJ1-6, with TRBD1 matching over 10 bases. There are 16 residues in the CDR3. Per the germline V gene, CDR1 is LNHNV and CDR2 is YYDKDF (reference sequence). The V segment lost 7 bases and the J segment 5 bases; nucleotides outside the gene matches: 8. The CDR3, as DNA: TGTGCCACCAACCAGGACAGGGGGATCGATAATTCACCCCTCCACTTT. As protein: CATNQDRGIDNSPLHF.

The chain has TRBV10-3 and TRBJ2-1, with 7 bases matching TRBD2. The CDR3 sequence is 14 residues long. The trim removed 6 bases at V and 4 bases at J, leaving 6 bases unmatched. Germline loops: CDR1 ENHRY, CDR2 SYGVKD. The CDR3 nucleotides are TGTGCCATCAGGGCGGCGGGACTATACAATGAGCAGTTCTTC. This encodes CAIRAAGLYNEQFF.

The genes are TRBV6-1 and TRBJ1-1, with TRBD1 matching over 7 bases. The V gene's germline CDR1 is MNHNS and CDR2 SASEGT. The CDR3 has 14 residues. The junction had 4 bases not matched to a gene; V was cut back by 5 bases and J by 1 base. This chain's CDR3 is CASSSTGPNTEAFF. The CDR3 DNA reads TGTGCCAGCAGTTCGACAGGGCCGAACACTGAAGCTTTCTTT.

This chain links TRBV5-6 with TRBJ2-1, with TRBD1 as a possible D gene (5 bases). V lost 0 bases and J 8 bases, leaving 18 bases between the germline ends. The germline V gene encodes CDR1 SGHDT and CDR2 YYEEEE. The CDR3 spans 16 residues. CDR3 sequence (DNA): TGTGCCAGCAGCTTGGATCGGCCACACCTAGGGGATGAGCAGTTCTTC. Translating it yields CASSLDRPHLGDEQFF.

The genes are TRBV18 and TRBJ2-3; D is unclear. CDR3 length: 17 residues. From germline, CDR1 is KGHSH and CDR2 LQKENI. Trimming pared 2 bases from V and 0 bases from J, leaving 15 bases between. Here the CDR3 reads CASSPSRLYSSTDTQYF. CDR3 DNA sequence: TGTGCCAGCTCACCATCGAGGCTTTACTCTAGCACAGATACGCAGTATTTT.

The gene calls are TRBV7-9 and TRBJ1-5; D call uncertain. Germline assignment: CDR1 SEHNR and CDR2 FQNEAQ (reference sequence). CDR3 length: 14 amino acids. Trimming removed 8 bases from V and 9 bases from J, with 20 bases in between. The DNA for the CDR3 is TGTGCCAGCGGCAATGAGCATTCGGGAGGGCCCCAGCATTTT. Its translation: CASGNEHSGGPQHF.

V gene TRBV2 combines with J gene TRBJ2-5; the D gene is possibly TRBD2 (5 bases). V was cut by 6 bases and J by 5 bases, with 10 bases left in between. Looked up from germline, CDR1 is SNHLY and CDR2 is FYNNEI. The CDR3 has 12 residues. This CDR3 is CASSRLTETQYF. CDR3 DNA sequence: TGTGCCAGCAGCCGACTAACGGAGACCCAGTACTTC. The variable domain in full, with the rest retrieved from reference TRBV2 and TRBJ2-5, is EPEVTQTPSHQVTQMGQEVILRCVPISNHLYFYWYRQILGQKVEFLVSFYNNEISEKSEIFDDQFSVERPDGSNFTLKIRSTKLEDSAMYFCASSRLTETQYFGPGTRLLVL.

V gene TRBV6-5 combines with J gene TRBJ1-3; D possibly corresponds to TRBD1 (5 bases). CDR1 and CDR2 from the germline V gene are MNHEY and SVGAGI. Trimming cost V 5 bases and J 0 bases, with 11 bases left between them. CDR3 size: 15 residues. CDR3 residues: CASSQGSYSGNTIYF. DNA for the CDR3: TGTGCCAGCAGTCAGGGATCTTACTCTGGAAACACCATATATTTT.

This clone was counted a single time. The chain joins TRBV6-5 to TRBJ2-2; D is unclear. Germline-derived CDR1 and CDR2 are MNHEY and SVGAGI. V gave up 2 bases and J gave up 4 bases, with 5 bases separating them. This CDR3 comprises 13 residues. The CDR3 is CASSYVVTGELFF. DNA of the CDR3: TGTGCCAGCAGTTACGTAGTCACCGGGGAGCTGTTTTTT.

The chain uses TRBV2 and TRBJ2-5; 10 positions agree with TRBD2. The CDR3 runs 15 residues. Germline lookup yields CDR1 SNHLY and CDR2 FYNNEI. Trimming took 5 bases from V and 5 from J; bases not matched to a gene: 8. The CDR3 DNA follows: TGTGCCAGCAGTACATCTAGCGGGGGCAGGGAGACCCAGTACTTC. Its protein product is CASSTSSGGRETQYF.

V gene TRBV11-3 combines with J gene TRBJ2-7, with D possibly matching TRBD1 (5 bases). The CDR3 consists of 14 residues. Germline CDR1 reads SGHNT; CDR2 reads YENEEA. Trimming took 5 bases from V and 1 from J, leaving 12 bases between them. The CDR3 here is CASSQTAASYEQYF. Written as DNA, the CDR3 is TGTGCCAGCAGCCAGACAGCCGCTTCCTACGAGCAGTACTTC.

The chain joins TRBV6-5 to TRBJ1-3, with D tentatively TRBD1 (5 bases). V lost 2 bases to trimming and J lost 0 bases, with 8 bases between them. This CDR3 region has 15 residues. The germline CDR1 and CDR2 sequences are MNHEY and SVGAGI. CDR3 amino acids: CASSYLQGSGNTIYF. In nucleotides, the CDR3 is TGTGCCAGCAGTTACCTTCAGGGCTCTGGAAACACCATATATTTT.

V is TRBV4-3 and J is TRBJ1-1; D is uncertain. CDR1 and CDR2 from the germline V gene are LGHNA and YSLEER. There are 15 residues in the CDR3. V dropped 6 bases and J dropped 3 bases, with 17 bases sitting between them. This chain's CDR3 is CASSSRLSGDTEAFF. CDR3 nucleotides: TGCGCCAGCAGTTCCCGGCTAAGCGGGGACACTGAAGCTTTCTTT.

This clone has a single count. The chain recombines TRBV15 with TRBJ1-1; TRBD1 matches 7 bases. V shed 5 bases, J shed 2 bases, and the junction held 5 bases outside the gene matches. The CDR3 has 14 amino acids. Germline assignment: CDR1 LNHNV and CDR2 YYDKDF (reference sequence). CDR3 DNA sequence: TGTGCCACCAGCCGACAGGGTATTAACACTGAAGCTTTCTTT. Translating gives CATSRQGINTEAFF.

This chain uses TRBV6-5 with TRBJ2-2; 8 positions agree with TRBD2. Per germline, CDR1 MNHEY and CDR2 SVGAGI. J was trimmed by 5 bases and V by 6 bases; bases with no gene match: 8. The CDR3 loop spans 15 amino acids. The CDR3 DNA is TGTGCCAGCAGACGGGGGGGGGAGCTTACCGGGGAGCTGTTTTTT. Its protein is CASRRGGELTGELFF.

The chain joins TRBV6-6 to TRBJ1-2, with 12 bases that match TRBD1. Germline CDR1 reads MNHNY; CDR2 reads SVGAGI (reference sequence). V was pared by 5 bases and J by 2 bases, with 3 bases of the junction left unmatched. The CDR3 is 15 residues long. CDR3 sequence (DNA): TGTGCCAGCAGTCCCGGGACAGGGGGCAACTATGGCTACACCTTC. It translates to CASSPGTGGNYGYTF.

This clone has more than one count but fewer than ten. The chain is built from TRBV6-5 and TRBJ1-2; 7 nucleotides line up with TRBD1. In germline, CDR1 is MNHEY, CDR2 SVGAGI. The CDR3 is 15 residues long. The V gene end was trimmed by 7 bases and the J gene end by 4 bases; junction bases not matched to a gene: 12. CDR3: CASTTVGGAGYGYTF. The CDR3 bases are TGTGCCAGCACCACTGTAGGGGGCGCTGGCTATGGCTACACCTTC.

V usage is TRBV5-1 and J usage is TRBJ2-7; possibly TRBD2 for D (6 bases). This CDR3 is built from 18 residues. Trimming removed 1 base at V and 0 bases at J, with 20 bases between. Looked up from germline, CDR1 is SGHRS and CDR2 is YFSETQ. The CDR3 DNA reads as TGCGCCAGCAGCTTGTCACTCTATGCCGGGAGTAGCTCCTACGAGCAGTACTTC. It codes for CASSLSLYAGSSSYEQYF. The variable domain in full, completed from reference TRBV5-1 and TRBJ2-7, reads KAGVTQTPRYLIKTRGQQVTLSCSPISGHRSVSWYQQTPGQGLQFLFEYFSETQRNKGNFPGRFSGRQFSNSRSEMNVSTLELGDSALYLCASSLSLYAGSSSYEQYFGPGTRLTVT.

V gene TRBV6-5 combines with J gene TRBJ2-2, with 9 nucleotides matching TRBD1. J was trimmed by 2 bases and V by 7 bases; bases with no gene match: 5. The germline V gene encodes CDR1 MNHEY and CDR2 SVGAGI. The CDR3 totals 15 residues. This CDR3 reads CASTQTGGNTGELFF. The CDR3 DNA reads TGTGCCAGCACTCAGACAGGGGGTAACACCGGGGAGCTGTTTTTT.

The chain recombines TRBV4-1 with TRBJ1-4, with 8 positions matching TRBD1. Germline CDR1 is MGHRA and CDR2 is YSYEKL. J was trimmed by 10 bases and V by 0 bases; bases with no gene match: 13. This CDR3 has 17 amino acids. DNA of the CDR3: TGCGCCAGCAGCCAAGAGGCCACAGGGGGGCTATTAGTAAAACTGTTTTTT. Translating it yields CASSQEATGGLLVKLFF.

The chain is built from TRBV5-1 and TRBJ2-7; TRBD2 matches 14 bases. The junction had 3 bases not matched to a gene; V was cut back by 0 bases and J by 4 bases. The germline CDR1 and CDR2 sequences are SGHRS and YFSETQ. The CDR3 spans 16 residues. The CDR3 sequence is CASSLGLAGGLYEQYF. In DNA form, the CDR3 reads TGCGCCAGCAGCTTGGGACTAGCGGGGGGGCTGTACGAGCAGTACTTC.

The V gene is TRBV5-6, the J gene TRBJ1-1; D not resolved. Germline lookup yields CDR1 SGHDT and CDR2 YYEEEE. Trimming took off 7 bases at V and 7 bases at J, with 14 bases between the two ends. The CDR3 covers 12 residues. The CDR3 reads CASGDGYHEAFF. The CDR3 coding sequence is TGTGCCAGCGGAGATGGTTACCATGAAGCTTTCTTT.

V and J are TRBV7-8 and TRBJ2-7; TRBD1 matches at 8 bases. Germline CDR1 is SGHVS and CDR2 is FQNEAQ. Trimming at V came to 5 bases and at J to 2 bases, leaving 5 bases not matched to a gene. The length of the CDR3 is 14 residues. CDR3 bases: TGTGCCAGCAGCCACCGGGACAGGCCCTACGAGCAGTACTTC. Protein sequence: CASSHRDRPYEQYF. Together with reference TRBV7-8 and TRBJ2-7, the CDR3 gives the full variable domain: GAGVSQSPRYKVAKRGQDVALRCDPISGHVSLFWYQQALGQGPEFLTYFQNEAQLDKSGLPSDRFFAERPEGSVSTLKIQRTQQEDSAVYLCASSHRDRPYEQYFGPGTRLTVT.

The chain links TRBV30 to TRBJ2-7; TRBD1 might be the D (5 bases). V was pared by 0 bases and J by 0 bases, with 9 bases between. The CDR3 extends over 14 amino acids. Germline CDR1 GTSNPN, CDR2 SVGIG (reference sequence). The CDR3: CAWSVGRVSYEQYF. In nucleotides, the CDR3 is TGTGCCTGGAGTGTAGGCAGGGTCTCCTACGAGCAGTACTTC. Complete variable domain (other parts from reference TRBV30 and TRBJ2-7): SQTIHQWPATLVQPVGSPLSLECTVEGTSNPNLYWYRQAAGRGLQLLFYSVGIGQISSEVPQNLSASRPQDRQFILSSKKLLLSDSGFYLCAWSVGRVSYEQYFGPGTRLTVT.